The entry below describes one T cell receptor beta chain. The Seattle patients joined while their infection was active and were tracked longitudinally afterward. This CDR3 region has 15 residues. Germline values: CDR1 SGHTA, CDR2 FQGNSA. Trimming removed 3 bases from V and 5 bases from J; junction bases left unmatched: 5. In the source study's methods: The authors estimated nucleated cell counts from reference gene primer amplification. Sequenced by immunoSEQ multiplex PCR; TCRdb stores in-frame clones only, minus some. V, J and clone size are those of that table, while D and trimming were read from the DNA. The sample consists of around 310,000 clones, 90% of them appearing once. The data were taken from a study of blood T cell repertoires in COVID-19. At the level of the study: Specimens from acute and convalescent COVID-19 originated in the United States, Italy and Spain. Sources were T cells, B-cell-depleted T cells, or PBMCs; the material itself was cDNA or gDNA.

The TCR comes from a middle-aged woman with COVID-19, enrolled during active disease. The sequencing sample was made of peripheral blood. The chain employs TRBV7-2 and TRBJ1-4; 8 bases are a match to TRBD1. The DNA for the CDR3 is TGTGCCAGCAGCTTGAAGACAGGGGCAAATGAAAAACTGTTTTTT. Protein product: CASSLKTGANEKLFF.